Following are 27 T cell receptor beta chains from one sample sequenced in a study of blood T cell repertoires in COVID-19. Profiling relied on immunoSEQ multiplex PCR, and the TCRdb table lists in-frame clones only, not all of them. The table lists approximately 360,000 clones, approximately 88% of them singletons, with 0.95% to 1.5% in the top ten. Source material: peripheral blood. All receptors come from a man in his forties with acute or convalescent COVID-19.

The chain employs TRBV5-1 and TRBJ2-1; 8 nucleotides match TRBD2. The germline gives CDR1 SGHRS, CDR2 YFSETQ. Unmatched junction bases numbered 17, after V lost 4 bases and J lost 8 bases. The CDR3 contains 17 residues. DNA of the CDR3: TGCGCCAGCAGCCCGTATCTAGGGGGTAGCGGGATCGATGAGCAGTTCTTC. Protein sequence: CASSPYLGGSGIDEQFF.

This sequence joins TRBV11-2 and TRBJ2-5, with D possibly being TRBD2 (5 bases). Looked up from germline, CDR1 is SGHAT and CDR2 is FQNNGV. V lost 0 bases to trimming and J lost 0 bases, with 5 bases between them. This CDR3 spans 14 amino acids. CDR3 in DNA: TGTGCCAGCAGCTTAGAAGCGGACCAAGAGACCCAGTACTTC. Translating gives CASSLEADQETQYF.

This CDR3 is CASSPGTSGIFYEQYF. CDR3 nucleotides: TGTGCCAGCAGCCCTGGGACTAGCGGGATCTTCTACGAGCAGTACTTC. The rearrangement uses TRBV28 and TRBJ2-7, with 13 bases matching TRBD2. CDR1 MDHEN and CDR2 SYDVKM come from the germline V gene. Trimming at V came to 6 bases and at J to 3 bases, leaving 8 bases not matched to a gene. The CDR3 is 16 amino acids.

In DNA form, the CDR3 reads TGTGCCAGCAGAGCCCCTTCGGATAGCGGGCGTGCTCACGAGCAGTACTTC. It yields the protein CASRAPSDSGRAHEQYF. The gene calls are TRBV25-1 and TRBJ2-7; 7 bases align to TRBD2. The CDR3 runs to 17 residues. The ends lost 6 bases at V and 5 bases at J; junction bases unmatched: 19. The germline CDR1 and CDR2 sequences are MGHDK and SYGVNS.

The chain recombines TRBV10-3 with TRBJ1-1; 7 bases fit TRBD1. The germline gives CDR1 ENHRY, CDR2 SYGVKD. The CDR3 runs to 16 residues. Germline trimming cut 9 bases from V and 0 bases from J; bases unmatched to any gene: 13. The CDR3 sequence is CAIRDSFSSVNTEAFF. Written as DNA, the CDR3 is TGTGCCATACGGGACAGCTTTTCGTCCGTGAACACTGAAGCTTTCTTT.

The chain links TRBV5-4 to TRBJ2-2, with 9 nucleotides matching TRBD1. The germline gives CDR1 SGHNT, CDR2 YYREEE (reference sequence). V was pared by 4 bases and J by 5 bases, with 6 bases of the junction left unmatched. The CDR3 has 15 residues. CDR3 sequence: CASSARDRDTGELFF. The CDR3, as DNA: TGTGCCAGCAGCGCCCGGGACAGGGATACCGGGGAGCTGTTTTTT.

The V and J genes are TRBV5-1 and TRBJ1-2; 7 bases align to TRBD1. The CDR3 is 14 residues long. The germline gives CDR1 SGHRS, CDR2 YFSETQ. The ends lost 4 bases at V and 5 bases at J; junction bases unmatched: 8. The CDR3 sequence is CASSERQGWYGYTF. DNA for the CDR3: TGCGCCAGCAGCGAGAGACAGGGCTGGTATGGCTACACCTTC.

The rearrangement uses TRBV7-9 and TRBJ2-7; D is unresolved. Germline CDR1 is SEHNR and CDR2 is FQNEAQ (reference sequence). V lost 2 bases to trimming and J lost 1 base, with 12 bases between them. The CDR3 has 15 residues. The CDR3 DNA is TGTGCCAGCAGCTTACTTAACAGTGTGTCCTACGAGCAGTACTTC. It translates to CASSLLNSVSYEQYF.

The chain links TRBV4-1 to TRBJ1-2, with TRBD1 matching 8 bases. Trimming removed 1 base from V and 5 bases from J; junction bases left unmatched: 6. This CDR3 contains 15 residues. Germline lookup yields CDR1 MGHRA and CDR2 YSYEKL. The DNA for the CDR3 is TGCGCCAGCAGCCAAGGACAGGGGCCGGAGTATGGCTACACCTTC. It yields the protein CASSQGQGPEYGYTF.

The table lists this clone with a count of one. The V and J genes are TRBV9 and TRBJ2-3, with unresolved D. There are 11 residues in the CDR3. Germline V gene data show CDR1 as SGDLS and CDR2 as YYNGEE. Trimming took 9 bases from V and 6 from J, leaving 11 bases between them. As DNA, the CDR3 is TGTGCCACCCCCCTATCCGATACGCAGTATTTT. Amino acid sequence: CATPLSDTQYF. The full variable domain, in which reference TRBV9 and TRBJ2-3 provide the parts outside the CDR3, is DSGVTQTPKHLITATGQRVTLRCSPRSGDLSVYWYQQSLDQGLQFLIQYYNGEERAKGNILERFSAQQFPDLHSELNLSSLELGDSALYFCATPLSDTQYFGPGTRLTVL.

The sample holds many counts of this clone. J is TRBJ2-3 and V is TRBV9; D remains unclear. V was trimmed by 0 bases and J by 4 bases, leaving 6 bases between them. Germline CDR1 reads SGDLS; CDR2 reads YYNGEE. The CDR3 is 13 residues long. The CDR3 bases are TGTGCCAGCAGCGTAGATCTCGCAGATACGCAGTATTTT. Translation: CASSVDLADTQYF.

For the CDR3, the DNA is TGTGCCATCAGCCAGCCCACACGGGGCTATGGCTACACCTTC. This encodes CAISQPTRGYGYTF. J is TRBJ1-2 and V is TRBV10-3; D gene unclear. Germline lookup yields CDR1 ENHRY and CDR2 SYGVKD. The CDR3 sequence is 14 residues long. Trimming cost V 6 bases and J 4 bases, with 15 bases left between them.

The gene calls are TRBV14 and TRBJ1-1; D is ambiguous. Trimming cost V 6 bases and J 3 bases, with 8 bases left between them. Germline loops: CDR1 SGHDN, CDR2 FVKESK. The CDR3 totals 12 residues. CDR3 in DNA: TGTGCCAGCAGTTTCGCGGACACTGAAGCTTTCTTT. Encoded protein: CASSFADTEAFF. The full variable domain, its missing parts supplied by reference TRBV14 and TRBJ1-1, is EAGVTQFPSHSVIEKGQTVTLRCDPISGHDNLYWYRRVMGKEIKFLLHFVKESKQDESGMPNNRFLAERTGGTYSTLKVQPAELEDSGVYFCASSFADTEAFFGQGTRLTVV.

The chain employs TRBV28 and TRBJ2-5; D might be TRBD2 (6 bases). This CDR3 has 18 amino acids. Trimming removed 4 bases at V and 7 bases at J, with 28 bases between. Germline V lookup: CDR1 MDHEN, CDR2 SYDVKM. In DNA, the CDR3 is TGTGCCAGCAGTTCCCTATTAGCGACGGGAGCAGTCTCGGGGACCCAGTACTTC. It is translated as CASSSLLATGAVSGTQYF.

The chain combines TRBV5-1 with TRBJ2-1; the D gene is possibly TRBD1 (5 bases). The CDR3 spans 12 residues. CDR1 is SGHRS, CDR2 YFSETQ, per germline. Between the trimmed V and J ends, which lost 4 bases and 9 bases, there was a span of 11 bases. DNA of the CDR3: TGCGCCAGCAGCGCTTCTAGGGGTGAGCAGTTCTTC. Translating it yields CASSASRGEQFF.

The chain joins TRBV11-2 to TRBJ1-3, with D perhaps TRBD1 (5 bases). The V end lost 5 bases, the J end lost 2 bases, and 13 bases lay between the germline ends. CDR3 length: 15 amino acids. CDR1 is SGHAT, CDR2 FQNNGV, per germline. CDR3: CASSPQGNPGNTIYF. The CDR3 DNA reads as TGTGCCAGCAGCCCCCAGGGAAACCCTGGAAACACCATATATTTT.

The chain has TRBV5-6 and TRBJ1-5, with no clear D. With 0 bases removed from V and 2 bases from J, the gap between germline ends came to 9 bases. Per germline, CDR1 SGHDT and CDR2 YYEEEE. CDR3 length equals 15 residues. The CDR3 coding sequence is TGTGCCAGCAGCTTGGGCGGTCCGGGCAATCAGCCCCAGCATTTT. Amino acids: CASSLGGPGNQPQHF.

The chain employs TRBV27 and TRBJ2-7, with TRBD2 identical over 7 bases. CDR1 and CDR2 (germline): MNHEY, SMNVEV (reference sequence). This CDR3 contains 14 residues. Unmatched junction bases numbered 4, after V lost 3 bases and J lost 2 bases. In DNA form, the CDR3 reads TGTGCCAGCAGTTTCCAGCGGGGCACCTACGAGCAGTACTTC. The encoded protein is CASSFQRGTYEQYF.

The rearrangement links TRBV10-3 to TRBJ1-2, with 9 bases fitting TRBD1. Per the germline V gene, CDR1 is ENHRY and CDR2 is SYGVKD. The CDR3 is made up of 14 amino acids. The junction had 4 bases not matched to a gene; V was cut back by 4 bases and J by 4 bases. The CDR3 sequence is CAISGADRGYGYTF. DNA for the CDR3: TGTGCCATCAGTGGAGCGGACAGGGGCTATGGCTACACCTTC.

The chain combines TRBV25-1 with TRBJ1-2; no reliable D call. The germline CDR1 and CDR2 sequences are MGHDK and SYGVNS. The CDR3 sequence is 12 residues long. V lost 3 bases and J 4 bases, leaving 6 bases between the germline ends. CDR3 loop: CASSDPVYGYTF. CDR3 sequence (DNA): TGTGCCAGCAGTGACCCAGTCTATGGCTACACCTTC.

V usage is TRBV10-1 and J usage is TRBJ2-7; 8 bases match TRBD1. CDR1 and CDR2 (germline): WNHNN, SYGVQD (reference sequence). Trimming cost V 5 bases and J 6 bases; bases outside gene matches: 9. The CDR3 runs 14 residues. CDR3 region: CASSSQGASVEQYF. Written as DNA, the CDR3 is TGCGCCAGCAGTTCGCAGGGGGCTTCGGTCGAGCAGTACTTC.

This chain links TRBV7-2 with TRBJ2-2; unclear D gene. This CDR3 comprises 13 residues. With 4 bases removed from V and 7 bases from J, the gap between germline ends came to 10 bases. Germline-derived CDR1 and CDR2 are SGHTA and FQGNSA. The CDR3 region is CASSSPSVGELFF. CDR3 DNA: TGTGCCAGCAGCTCCCCTTCGGTCGGGGAGCTGTTTTTT.

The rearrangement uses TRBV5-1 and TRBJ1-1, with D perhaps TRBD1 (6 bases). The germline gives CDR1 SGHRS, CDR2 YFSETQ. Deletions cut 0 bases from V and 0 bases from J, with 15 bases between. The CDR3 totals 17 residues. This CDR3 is CASSLVWQGTMNTEAFF. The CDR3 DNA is TGCGCCAGCAGCTTGGTCTGGCAGGGGACTATGAACACTGAAGCTTTCTTT.

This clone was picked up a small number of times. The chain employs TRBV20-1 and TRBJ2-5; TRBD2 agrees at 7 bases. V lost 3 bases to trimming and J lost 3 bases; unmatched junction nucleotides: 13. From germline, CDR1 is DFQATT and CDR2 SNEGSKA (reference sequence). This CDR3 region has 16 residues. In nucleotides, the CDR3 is TGCAGTGCTAGTCCCGCGGCCTTAGCGGGCAAAGAGACCCAGTACTTC. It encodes CSASPAALAGKETQYF.

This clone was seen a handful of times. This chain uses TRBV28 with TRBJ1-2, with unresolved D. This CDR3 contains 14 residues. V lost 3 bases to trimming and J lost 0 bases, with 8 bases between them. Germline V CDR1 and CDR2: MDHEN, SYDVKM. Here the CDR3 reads CASSFRISNYGYTF. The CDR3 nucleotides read TGTGCCAGCAGTTTCAGAATATCTAACTATGGCTACACCTTC.

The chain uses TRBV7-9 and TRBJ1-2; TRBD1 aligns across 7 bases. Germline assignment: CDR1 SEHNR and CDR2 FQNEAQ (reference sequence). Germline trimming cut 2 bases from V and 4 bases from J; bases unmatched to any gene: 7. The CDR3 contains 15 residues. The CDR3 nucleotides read TGTGCCAGCAGCTTATTTGGGGGGACAGTCTATGGCTACACCTTC. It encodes CASSLFGGTVYGYTF.

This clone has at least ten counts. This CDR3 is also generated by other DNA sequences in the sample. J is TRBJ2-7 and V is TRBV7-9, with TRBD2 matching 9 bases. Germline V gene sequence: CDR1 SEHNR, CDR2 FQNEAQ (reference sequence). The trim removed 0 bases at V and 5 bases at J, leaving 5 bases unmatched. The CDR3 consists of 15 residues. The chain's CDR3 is CASSLALAGKNEQYF. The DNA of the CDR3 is TGTGCCAGCAGCTTAGCCCTAGCGGGAAAAAACGAGCAGTACTTC.